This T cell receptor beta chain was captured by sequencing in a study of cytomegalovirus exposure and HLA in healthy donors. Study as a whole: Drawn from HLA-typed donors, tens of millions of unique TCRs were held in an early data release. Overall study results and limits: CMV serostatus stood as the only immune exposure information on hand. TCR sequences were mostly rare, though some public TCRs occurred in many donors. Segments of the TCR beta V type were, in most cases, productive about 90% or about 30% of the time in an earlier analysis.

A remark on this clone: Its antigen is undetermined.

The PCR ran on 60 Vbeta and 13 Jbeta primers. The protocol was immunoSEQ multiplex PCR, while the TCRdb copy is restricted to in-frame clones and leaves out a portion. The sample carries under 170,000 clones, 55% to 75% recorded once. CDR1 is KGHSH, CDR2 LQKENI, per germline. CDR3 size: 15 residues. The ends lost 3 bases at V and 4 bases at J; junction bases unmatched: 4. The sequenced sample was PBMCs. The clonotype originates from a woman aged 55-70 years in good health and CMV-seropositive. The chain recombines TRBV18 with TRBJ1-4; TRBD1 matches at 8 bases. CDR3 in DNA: TGTGCCAGCTCACCGACAGGGGCCATTAATGAAAAACTGTTTTTT. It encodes CASSPTGAINEKLFF.